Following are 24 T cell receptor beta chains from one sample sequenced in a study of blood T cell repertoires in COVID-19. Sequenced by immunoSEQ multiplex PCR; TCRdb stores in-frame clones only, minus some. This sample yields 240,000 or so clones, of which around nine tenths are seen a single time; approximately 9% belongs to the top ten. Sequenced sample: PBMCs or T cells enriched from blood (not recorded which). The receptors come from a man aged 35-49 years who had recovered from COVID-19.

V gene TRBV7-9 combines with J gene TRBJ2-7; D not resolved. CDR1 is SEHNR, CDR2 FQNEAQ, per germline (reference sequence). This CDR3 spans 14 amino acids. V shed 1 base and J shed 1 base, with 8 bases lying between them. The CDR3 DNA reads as TGTGCCAGCAGCTTAGAAGTCAGATCCTACGAGCAGTACTTC. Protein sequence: CASSLEVRSYEQYF.

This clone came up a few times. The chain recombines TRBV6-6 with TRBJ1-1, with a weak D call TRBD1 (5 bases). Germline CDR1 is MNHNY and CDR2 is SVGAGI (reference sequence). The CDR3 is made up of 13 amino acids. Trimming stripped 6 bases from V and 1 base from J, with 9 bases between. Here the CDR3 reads CASRRGENTEAFF. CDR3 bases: TGTGCCAGCAGGCGGGGGGAGAACACTGAAGCTTTCTTT.

The CDR3 reads CATSFTTSGGNEQFF. The CDR3 DNA sequence: TGTGCCACCAGTTTTACGACTAGCGGGGGCAATGAGCAGTTCTTC. This chain uses TRBV24-1 with TRBJ2-1, with 12 bases lining up with TRBD2. The V and J ends lost 6 bases and 6 bases, in that order; junction bases with no gene match: 5. The CDR3 totals 15 residues. Germline V CDR1 and CDR2: KGHDR, SFDVKD.

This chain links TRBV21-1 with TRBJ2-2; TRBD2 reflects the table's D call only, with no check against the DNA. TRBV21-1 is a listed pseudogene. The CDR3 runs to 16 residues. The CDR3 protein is CASSKWLAGGLGELFF. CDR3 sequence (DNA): TGTGCCAGCAGCAAATGGTTAGCGGGGGGCTTGGGGGAGCTGTTTTTT.

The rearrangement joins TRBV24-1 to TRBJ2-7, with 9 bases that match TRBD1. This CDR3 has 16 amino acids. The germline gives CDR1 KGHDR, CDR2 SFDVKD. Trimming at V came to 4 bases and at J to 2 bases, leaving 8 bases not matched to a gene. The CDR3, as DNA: TGTGCCACCAGTGACCAACAGACAGGGGGTGCCTACGAGCAGTACTTC. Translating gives CATSDQQTGGAYEQYF.

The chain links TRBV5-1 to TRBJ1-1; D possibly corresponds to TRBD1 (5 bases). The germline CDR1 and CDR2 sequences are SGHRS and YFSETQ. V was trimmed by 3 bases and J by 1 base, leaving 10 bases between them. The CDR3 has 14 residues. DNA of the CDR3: TGCGCCAGCAGCTCGGCGGGGGGGAACACTGAAGCTTTCTTT. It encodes CASSSAGGNTEAFF.

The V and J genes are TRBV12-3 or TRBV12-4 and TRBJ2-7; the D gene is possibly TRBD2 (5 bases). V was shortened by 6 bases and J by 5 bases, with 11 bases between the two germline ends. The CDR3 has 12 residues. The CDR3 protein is CASSRGWDEQYF. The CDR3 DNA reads TGTGCCAGCAGCAGAGGGTGGGACGAGCAGTACTTC.

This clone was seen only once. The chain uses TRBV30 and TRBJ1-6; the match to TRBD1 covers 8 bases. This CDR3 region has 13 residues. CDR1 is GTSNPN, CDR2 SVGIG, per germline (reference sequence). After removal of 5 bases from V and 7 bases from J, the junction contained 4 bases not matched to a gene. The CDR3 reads CAWQQGGNSPLHF. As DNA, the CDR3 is TGTGCCTGGCAACAGGGGGGGAATTCACCCCTCCACTTT. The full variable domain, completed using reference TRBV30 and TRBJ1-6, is SQTIHQWPATLVQPVGSPLSLECTVEGTSNPNLYWYRQAAGRGLQLLFYSVGIGQISSEVPQNLSASRPQDRQFILSSKKLLLSDSGFYLCAWQQGGNSPLHFGNGTRLTVT.

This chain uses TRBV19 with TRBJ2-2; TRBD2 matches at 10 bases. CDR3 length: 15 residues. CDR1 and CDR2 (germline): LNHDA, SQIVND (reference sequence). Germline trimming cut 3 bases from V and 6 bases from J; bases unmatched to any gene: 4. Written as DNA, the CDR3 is TGTGCCAGTAGTATCCTAGCGGGAGCCCCCGGGGAGCTGTTTTTT. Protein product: CASSILAGAPGELFF.

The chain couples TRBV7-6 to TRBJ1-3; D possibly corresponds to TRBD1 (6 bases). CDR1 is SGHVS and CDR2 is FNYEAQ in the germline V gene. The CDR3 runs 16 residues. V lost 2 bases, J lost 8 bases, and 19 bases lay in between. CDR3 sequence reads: CASSLLDSNSGDTIYF. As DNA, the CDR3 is TGTGCCAGCAGCTTATTGGACAGCAACTCAGGAGACACCATATATTTT.

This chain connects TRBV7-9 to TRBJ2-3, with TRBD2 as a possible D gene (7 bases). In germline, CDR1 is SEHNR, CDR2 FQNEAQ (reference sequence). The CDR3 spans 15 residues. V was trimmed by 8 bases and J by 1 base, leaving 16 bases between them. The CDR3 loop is CASGFRGAGTDTQYF. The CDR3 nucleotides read TGTGCCAGCGGATTCCGGGGGGCAGGCACAGATACGCAGTATTTT.

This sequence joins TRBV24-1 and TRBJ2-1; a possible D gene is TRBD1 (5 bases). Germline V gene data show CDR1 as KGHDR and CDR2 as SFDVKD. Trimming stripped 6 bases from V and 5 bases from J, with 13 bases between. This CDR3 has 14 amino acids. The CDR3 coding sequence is TGTGCCACCAGTAGCAGGGTAGTCCACAATGAGCAGTTCTTC. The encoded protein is CATSSRVVHNEQFF.

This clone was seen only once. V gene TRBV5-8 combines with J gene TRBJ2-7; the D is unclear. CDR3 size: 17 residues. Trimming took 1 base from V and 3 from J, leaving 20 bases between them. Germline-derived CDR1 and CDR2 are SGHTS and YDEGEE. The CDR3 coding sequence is TGTGCCAGCAGCTTGAATCGTGGGTGGGCGCCGAACTACGAGCAGTACTTC. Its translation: CASSLNRGWAPNYEQYF.

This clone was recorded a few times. CDR3 coding DNA: TGTGCCAGCAGCCCGGTAAATTCACCCCTCCACTTT. This encodes CASSPVNSPLHF. V gene TRBV11-2 combines with J gene TRBJ1-6; no firm D call. The CDR3 is 12 amino acids. V gave up 5 bases and J gave up 7 bases, with 6 bases separating them. Germline CDR1 reads SGHAT; CDR2 reads FQNNGV.

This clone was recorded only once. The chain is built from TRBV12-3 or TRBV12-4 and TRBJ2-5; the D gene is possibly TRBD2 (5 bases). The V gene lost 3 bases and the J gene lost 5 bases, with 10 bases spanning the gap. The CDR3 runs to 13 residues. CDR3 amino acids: CASSFRGSETQYF. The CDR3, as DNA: TGTGCCAGCAGTTTCCGGGGTAGTGAGACCCAGTACTTC.

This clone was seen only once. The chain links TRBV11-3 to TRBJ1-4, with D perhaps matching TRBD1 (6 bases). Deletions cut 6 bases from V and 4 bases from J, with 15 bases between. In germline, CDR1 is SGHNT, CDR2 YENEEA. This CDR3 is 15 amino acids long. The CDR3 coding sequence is TGTGCCAGCAGTCAAGTCGGACAGATTAATGAAAAACTGTTTTTT. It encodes CASSQVGQINEKLFF.

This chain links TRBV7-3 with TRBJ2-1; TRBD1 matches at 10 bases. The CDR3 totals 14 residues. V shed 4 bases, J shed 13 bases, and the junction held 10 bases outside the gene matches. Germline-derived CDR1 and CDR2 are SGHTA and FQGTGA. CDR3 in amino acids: CASSSSPGQGFQFF. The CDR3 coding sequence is TGTGCCAGCAGCTCTTCCCCGGGACAGGGGTTTCAGTTCTTC. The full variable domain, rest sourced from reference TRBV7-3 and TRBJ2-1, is GAGVSQTPSNKVTEKGKYVELRCDPISGHTALYWYRQSLGQGPEFLIYFQGTGAADDSGLPNDRFFAVRPEGSVSTLKIQRTERGDSAVYLCASSSSPGQGFQFFGPGTRLTVL.

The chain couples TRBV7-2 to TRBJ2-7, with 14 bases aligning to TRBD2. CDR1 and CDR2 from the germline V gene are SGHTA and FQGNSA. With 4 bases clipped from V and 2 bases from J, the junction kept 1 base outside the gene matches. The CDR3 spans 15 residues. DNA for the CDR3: TGTGCCAGCAGCTCGGGACTAGCGGGAGCCTACGAGCAGTACTTC. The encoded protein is CASSSGLAGAYEQYF.

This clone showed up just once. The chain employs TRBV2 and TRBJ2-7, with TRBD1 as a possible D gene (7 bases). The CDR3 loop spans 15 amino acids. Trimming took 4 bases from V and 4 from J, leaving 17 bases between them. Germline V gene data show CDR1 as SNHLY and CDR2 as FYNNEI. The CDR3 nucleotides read TGTGCCAGCAGTGCTGGACAGGAGGGACTTTACGAGCAGTACTTC. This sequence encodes CASSAGQEGLYEQYF.

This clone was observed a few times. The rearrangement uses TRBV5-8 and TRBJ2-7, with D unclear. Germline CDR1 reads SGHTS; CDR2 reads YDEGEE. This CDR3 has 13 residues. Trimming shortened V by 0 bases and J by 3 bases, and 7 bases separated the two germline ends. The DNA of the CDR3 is TGTGCCAGCAGCTTGGGGCAGTACTACGAGCAGTACTTC. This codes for CASSLGQYYEQYF. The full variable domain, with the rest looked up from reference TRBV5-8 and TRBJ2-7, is EAGVTQSPTHLIKTRGQQATLRCSPISGHTSVYWYQQALGLGLQFLLWYDEGEERNRGNFPPRFSGRQFPNYSSELNVNALELEDSALYLCASSLGQYYEQYFGPGTRLTVT.

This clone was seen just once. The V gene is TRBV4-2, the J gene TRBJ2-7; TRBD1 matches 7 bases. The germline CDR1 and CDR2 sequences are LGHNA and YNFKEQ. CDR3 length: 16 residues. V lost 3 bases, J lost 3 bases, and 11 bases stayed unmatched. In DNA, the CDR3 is TGTGCCAGCAGCCAGGGTGCCGGGACAGAATTCTACGAGCAGTACTTC. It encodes CASSQGAGTEFYEQYF.

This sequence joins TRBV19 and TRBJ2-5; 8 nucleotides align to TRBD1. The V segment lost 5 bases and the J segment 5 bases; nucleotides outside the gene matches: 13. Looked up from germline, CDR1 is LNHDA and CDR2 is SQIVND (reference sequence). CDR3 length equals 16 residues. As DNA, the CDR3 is TGTGCCAGTAGTCCCGGGACAGGCCCAGAACGGGAGACCCAGTACTTC. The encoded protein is CASSPGTGPERETQYF.

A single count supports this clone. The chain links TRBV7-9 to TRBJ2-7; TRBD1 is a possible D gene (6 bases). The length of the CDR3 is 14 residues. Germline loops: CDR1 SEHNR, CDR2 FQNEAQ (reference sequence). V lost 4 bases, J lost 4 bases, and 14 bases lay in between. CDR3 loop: CASSYSLGQYEQYF. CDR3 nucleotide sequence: TGTGCCAGCAGCTACTCTCTAGGACAGTACGAGCAGTACTTC.

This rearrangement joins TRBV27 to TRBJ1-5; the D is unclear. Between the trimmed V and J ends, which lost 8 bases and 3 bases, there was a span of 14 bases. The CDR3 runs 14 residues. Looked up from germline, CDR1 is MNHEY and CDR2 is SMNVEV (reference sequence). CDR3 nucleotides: TGTGCCAGCCACGGGTCAGCTCCCAATCAGCCCCAGCATTTT. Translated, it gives CASHGSAPNQPQHF.